The T cell receptor (beta chain) under discussion was sequenced for a study of identical twins. Study-wide findings and caveats: Twin sharing of out-of-frame TCR alpha was underestimated by models in monozygotic pairs. Invariant MAIT and iNKT cells could partly confound zero-insertion analyses. Twin-shared out-of-frame alpha sequences were enriched for low generation probability.

V lost 4 bases, J lost 5 bases, and 8 bases stayed unmatched. The CDR3 is made up of 15 amino acids. Per germline, CDR1 SEHNR and CDR2 FQNEAQ (reference sequence). As to this clonotype: Its matching antigen is unknown.

A universal primer site was incorporated via template switching, and the cDNA contained unique molecular identifiers. TCRdb re-analysed the 5' RACE reads in MiXCR, keeping a single row per CDR3 protein. This sample has fewer than 250,000 distinct CDR3 sequences, with approximately 9% found just once. This clonotype originated in a woman between 18 and 30 years old in good health. The V and J genes are TRBV7-9 and TRBJ2-1; 7 bases fit TRBD1. Source material: memory (CD45RO+) T cells sorted from blood. The CDR3 DNA reads TGTGCCAGCAGCTCTTGGGACAGCACGAACAATGAGCAGTTCTTC. It translates to CASSSWDSTNNEQFF.